These 9 T cell receptor beta chains originate from one sample sequenced in a study of vaccination and CD4 T cells after COVID-19. Treatment meaning: roughly 10-day PBMC culture with coronavirus spike peptide pools or control peptides (ViraFEST assay). According to the study, CD4+ T cells from the unexposed donor were gathered ahead of the COVID-19 pandemic (2011-2018). With the Oncomine TCR Beta short-read assay, DNA from cultured CD4+ T cells was sequenced. TCRdb ran MiXCR on the PCR reads and lists one entry per CDR3 protein. This sample yields 7,000 or so distinct CDR3 sequences, of which over 40% are seen a single time; over 25% belongs to the top ten. For these receptors, no antigen is known. Sequencing was done on a sample of CD4+ T cells from blood, cultured in vitro. The receptors come from a human donor in good health.

The rearrangement joins TRBV6-2 or TRBV6-3 to TRBJ1-6, with TRBD1 identical over 9 bases. CDR1 and CDR2 from the germline V gene are MNHEY and SVGEGT. Trimming cost V 4 bases and J 7 bases; bases outside gene matches: 2. CDR3 length equals 14 residues. CDR3 in amino acids: CASSSGQGNSPLHF. The CDR3 DNA reads as TGTGCCAGCAGTTCGGGACAGGGCAATTCACCCCTCCACTTT.

This clonotype was observed a few times. The chain has TRBV20-1 and TRBJ1-6; 7 bases fit TRBD1. Losses at the gene ends were 1 base for V and 8 bases for J; bases not matched to a gene: 5. This CDR3 spans 14 amino acids. CDR1 DFQATT and CDR2 SNEGSKA come from the germline V gene (reference sequence). For the CDR3, the DNA is TGCAGTGCTAGAGTTGGGACAGTAGATTCACCCCTCCACTTT. It yields the protein CSARVGTVDSPLHF.

CDR3 in amino acids: CASSWGIRETQYF. DNA of the CDR3: TGTGCCAGCAGTTGGGGTATTAGGGAGACCCAGTACTTC. The chain uses TRBV6-5 and TRBJ2-5; unclear D gene. CDR1 is MNHEY and CDR2 is SVGAGI in the germline V gene. This CDR3 has 13 amino acids. Trimming left V 4 bases short and J 5 bases short, with 11 bases between.

By frequency in the sample, this clonotype is medium-sized. The chain employs TRBV27 and TRBJ1-5; D is unclear. With 0 bases removed from V and 4 bases from J, the gap between germline ends came to 10 bases. The V gene's germline CDR1 is MNHEY and CDR2 SMNVEV (reference sequence). The CDR3 consists of 15 residues. The CDR3 DNA reads TGTGCCAGCAGTTTATCGTATGACACTAATCAGCCCCAGCATTTT. Its translation: CASSLSYDTNQPQHF.

The rearrangement joins TRBV28 to TRBJ1-2; D is ambiguous. Germline V gene sequence: CDR1 MDHEN, CDR2 SYDVKM. This CDR3 region has 10 residues. V dropped 5 bases and J dropped 8 bases, with 6 bases sitting between them. This CDR3 reads CASSPPGYTF. The CDR3 bases are TGTGCCAGCAGTCCGCCAGGCTACACCTTC.

The genes are TRBV28 and TRBJ2-7; perhaps TRBD1 as D (6 bases). Germline V gives CDR1 MDHEN, CDR2 SYDVKM. Trimming shortened V by 5 bases and J by 6 bases, and 23 bases separated the two germline ends. CDR3 length: 16 residues. The CDR3 loop is CASSPRGAGTLREQYF. CDR3 nucleotide sequence: TGTGCCAGCAGTCCGAGAGGCGCCGGGACACTCCGCGAGCAGTACTTC.

The chain links TRBV20-1 to TRBJ2-7, with 7 nucleotides matching TRBD2. The CDR3 covers 13 residues. The germline V gene encodes CDR1 DFQATT and CDR2 SNEGSKA (reference sequence). V shed 3 bases and J 3 bases; nucleotides not matched to a gene: 5. Here the CDR3 DNA reads TGCAGTGCTAGTCCTAGCGGCCTCTACGAGCAGTACTTC. Its translation is CSASPSGLYEQYF.

The chain links TRBV4-1 to TRBJ2-7, with 9 bases identical to TRBD1. CDR1 and CDR2 from the germline V gene are MGHRA and YSYEKL. Trimming cost V 1 base and J 4 bases; bases outside gene matches: 8. The CDR3 sequence is 16 residues long. This CDR3 is CASSQGPGQGRYEQYF. The CDR3, as DNA: TGCGCCAGCAGCCAAGGGCCGGGACAGGGTAGGTACGAGCAGTACTTC.

The gene calls are TRBV20-1 and TRBJ1-1; 7 nucleotides match TRBD1. CDR1 and CDR2 from the germline V gene are DFQATT and SNEGSKA (reference sequence). The CDR3 consists of 13 residues. The V and J ends lost 0 bases and 10 bases, in that order; junction bases with no gene match: 8. The CDR3 nucleotides read TGCAGTGCTAGAGACGCGACAGGGAGTGTAGCTTTCTTT. It encodes CSARDATGSVAFF.